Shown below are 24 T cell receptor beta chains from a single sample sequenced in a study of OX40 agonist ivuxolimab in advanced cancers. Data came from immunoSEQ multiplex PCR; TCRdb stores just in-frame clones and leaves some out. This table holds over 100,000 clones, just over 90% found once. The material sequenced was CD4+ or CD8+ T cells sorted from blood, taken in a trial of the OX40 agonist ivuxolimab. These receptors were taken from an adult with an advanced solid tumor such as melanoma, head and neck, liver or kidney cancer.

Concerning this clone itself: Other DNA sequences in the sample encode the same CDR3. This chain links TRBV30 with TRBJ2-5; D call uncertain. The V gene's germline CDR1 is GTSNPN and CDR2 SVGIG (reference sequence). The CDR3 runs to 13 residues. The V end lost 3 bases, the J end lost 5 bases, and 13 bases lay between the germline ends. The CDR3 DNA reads TGTGCCTGGAGCGGCGGAATAGGCGAGACCCAGTACTTC. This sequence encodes CAWSGGIGETQYF.

CDR3 in amino acids: CASSLQEQETQYF. The CDR3 region has the DNA TGTGCCAGCTCACTTCAGGAACAAGAGACCCAGTACTTC. The rearrangement joins TRBV18 to TRBJ2-7; D is uncertain. The DNA matches TRBJ2-5 better at its end, which makes the J call doubtful. This CDR3 is built from 13 residues. Germline values: CDR1 KGHSH, CDR2 LQKENI.

CDR3 sequence reads: CSAQGRGAGEKLFF. CDR3 coding DNA: TGCAGCGCCCAGGGGCGGGGCGCAGGGGAAAAACTGTTTTTT. This chain links TRBV29-1 with TRBJ1-4; D perhaps matches TRBD1 (6 bases). V was clipped by 7 bases and J by 8 bases, with 20 bases between them. Looked up from germline, CDR1 is SQVTM and CDR2 is ANQGSEA. This CDR3 spans 14 amino acids.

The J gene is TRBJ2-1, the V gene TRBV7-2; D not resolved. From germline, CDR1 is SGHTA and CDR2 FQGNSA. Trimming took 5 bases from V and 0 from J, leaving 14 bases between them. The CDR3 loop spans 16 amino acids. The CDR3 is CASSTQAGSSYNEQFF. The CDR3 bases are TGTGCCAGCAGCACGCAGGCTGGTAGCTCCTACAATGAGCAGTTCTTC.

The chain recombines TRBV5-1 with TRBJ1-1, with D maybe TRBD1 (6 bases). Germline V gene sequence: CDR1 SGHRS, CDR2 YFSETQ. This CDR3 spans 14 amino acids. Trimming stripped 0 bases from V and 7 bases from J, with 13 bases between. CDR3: CASSLATGSIEAFF. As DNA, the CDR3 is TGCGCCAGCAGCTTGGCTACAGGGAGCATTGAAGCTTTCTTT.

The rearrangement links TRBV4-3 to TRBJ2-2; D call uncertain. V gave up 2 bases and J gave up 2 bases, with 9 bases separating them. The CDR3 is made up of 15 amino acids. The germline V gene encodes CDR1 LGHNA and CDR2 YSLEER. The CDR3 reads CASSQSSSNTGELFF. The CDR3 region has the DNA TGCGCCAGCAGCCAATCGAGCAGCAACACCGGGGAGCTGTTTTTT.

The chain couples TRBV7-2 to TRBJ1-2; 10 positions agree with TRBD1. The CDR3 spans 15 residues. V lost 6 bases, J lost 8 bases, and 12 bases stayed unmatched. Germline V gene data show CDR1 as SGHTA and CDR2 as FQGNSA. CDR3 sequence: CASSRPGQGMRGYTF. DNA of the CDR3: TGTGCCAGCAGTCGGCCGGGACAGGGGATGAGAGGCTACACCTTC.

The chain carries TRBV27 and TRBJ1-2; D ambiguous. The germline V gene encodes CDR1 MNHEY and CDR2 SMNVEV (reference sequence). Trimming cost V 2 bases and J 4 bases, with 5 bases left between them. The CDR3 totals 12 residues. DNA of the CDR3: TGTGCCAGCAGTTTAGAGGGCTATGGCTACACCTTC. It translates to CASSLEGYGYTF.

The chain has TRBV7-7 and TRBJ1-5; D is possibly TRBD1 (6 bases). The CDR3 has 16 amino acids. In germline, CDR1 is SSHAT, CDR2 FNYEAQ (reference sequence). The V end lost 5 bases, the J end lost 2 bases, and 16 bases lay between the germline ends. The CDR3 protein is CASSATRGLGNQPQHF. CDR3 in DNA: TGTGCCAGCAGCGCTACCAGGGGCCTGGGCAATCAGCCCCAGCATTTT.

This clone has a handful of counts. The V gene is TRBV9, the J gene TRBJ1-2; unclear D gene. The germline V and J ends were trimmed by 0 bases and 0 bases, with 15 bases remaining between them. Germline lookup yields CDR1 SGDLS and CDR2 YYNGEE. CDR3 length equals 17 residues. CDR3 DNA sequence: TGTGCCAGCAGCGTAGAACCCCATGGGCAGACTAACTATGGCTACACCTTC. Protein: CASSVEPHGQTNYGYTF.

The CDR3 region has the DNA TGTGCCAGAAGCGGGAGACCGCGGGACACCTACGAGCAGTACTTC. It yields the protein CARSGRPRDTYEQYF. The genes are TRBV5-3 and TRBJ2-7; D possibly uses TRBD1 or TRBD2 (6 bases each). TRBV5-3 is reported as an ORF; its role is uncertain. Trimming pared 4 bases from V and 2 bases from J, leaving 16 bases between. This CDR3 has 15 residues.

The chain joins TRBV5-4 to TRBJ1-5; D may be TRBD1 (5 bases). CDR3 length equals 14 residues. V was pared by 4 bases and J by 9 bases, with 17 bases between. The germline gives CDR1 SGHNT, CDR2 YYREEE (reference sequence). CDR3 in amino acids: CASSPDSSGGPQHF. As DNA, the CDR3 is TGTGCCAGCAGCCCCGACAGTTCAGGAGGGCCCCAGCATTTT.

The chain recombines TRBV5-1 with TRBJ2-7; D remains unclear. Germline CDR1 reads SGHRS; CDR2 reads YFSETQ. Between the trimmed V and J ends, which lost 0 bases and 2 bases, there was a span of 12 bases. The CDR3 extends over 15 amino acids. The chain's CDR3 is CASSLAAPEAYEQYF. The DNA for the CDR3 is TGCGCCAGCAGCTTGGCGGCCCCCGAGGCCTACGAGCAGTACTTC.

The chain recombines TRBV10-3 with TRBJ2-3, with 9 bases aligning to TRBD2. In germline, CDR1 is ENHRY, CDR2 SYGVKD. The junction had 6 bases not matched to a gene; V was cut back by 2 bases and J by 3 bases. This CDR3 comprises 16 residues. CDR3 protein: CAISEASGIGTDTQYF. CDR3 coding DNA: TGTGCCATCAGTGAGGCTAGCGGGATTGGAACAGATACGCAGTATTTT.

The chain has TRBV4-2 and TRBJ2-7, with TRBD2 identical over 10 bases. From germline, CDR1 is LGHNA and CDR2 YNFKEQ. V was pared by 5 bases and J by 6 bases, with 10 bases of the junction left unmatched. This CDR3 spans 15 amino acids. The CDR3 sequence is CASSLSLAGVSEQYF. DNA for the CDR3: TGTGCCAGCAGCTTGAGCCTAGCGGGAGTATCCGAGCAGTACTTC.

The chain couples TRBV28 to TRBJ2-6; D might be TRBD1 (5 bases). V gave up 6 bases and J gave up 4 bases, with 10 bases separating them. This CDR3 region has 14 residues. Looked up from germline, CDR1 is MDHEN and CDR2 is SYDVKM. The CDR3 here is CASSRTSGANVLTF. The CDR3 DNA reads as TGTGCCAGCAGCCGGACATCCGGGGCCAACGTCCTGACTTTC. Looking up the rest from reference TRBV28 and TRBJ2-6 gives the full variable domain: DVKVTQSSRYLVKRTGEKVFLECVQDMDHENMFWYRQDPGLGLRLIYFSYDVKMKEKGDIPEGYSVSREKKERFSLILESASTNQTSMYLCASSRTSGANVLTFGAGSRLTVL.

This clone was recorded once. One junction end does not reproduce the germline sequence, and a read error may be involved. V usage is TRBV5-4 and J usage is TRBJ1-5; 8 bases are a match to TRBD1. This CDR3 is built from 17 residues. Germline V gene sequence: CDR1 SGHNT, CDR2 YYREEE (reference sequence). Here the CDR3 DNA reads TGCGCCAGCAGCCAAGATCCGCAGGGGGCTAGCAATCAGCCCCAGCATTTT. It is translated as CASSQDPQGASNQPQHF.

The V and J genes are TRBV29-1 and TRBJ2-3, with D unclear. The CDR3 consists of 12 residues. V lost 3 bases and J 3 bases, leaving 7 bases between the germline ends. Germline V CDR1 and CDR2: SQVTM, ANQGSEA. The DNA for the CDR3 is TGCAGCGTTGATATCGGGACAGATACGCAGTATTTT. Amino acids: CSVDIGTDTQYF.

The CDR3 DNA reads as TGTGCCAGCAGCGTGCAGGGGAACACTGAAGCTTTCTTT. Translation gives CASSVQGNTEAFF. The chain recombines TRBV2 with TRBJ1-1, with D maybe TRBD1 (5 bases). The CDR3 runs to 13 residues. The V and J ends lost 6 bases and 1 base respectively, with 9 bases between them. Germline CDR1 is SNHLY and CDR2 is FYNNEI. The whole variable domain, filled in from reference TRBV2 and TRBJ1-1, reads EPEVTQTPSHQVTQMGQEVILRCVPISNHLYFYWYRQILGQKVEFLVSFYNNEISEKSEIFDDQFSVERPDGSNFTLKIRSTKLEDSAMYFCASSVQGNTEAFFGQGTRLTVV.

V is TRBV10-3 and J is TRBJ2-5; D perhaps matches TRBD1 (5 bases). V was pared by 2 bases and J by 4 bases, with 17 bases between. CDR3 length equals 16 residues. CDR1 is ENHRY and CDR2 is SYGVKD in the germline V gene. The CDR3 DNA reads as TGTGCCATCAGTGAGAGGACAAGCCCAAACCGAGAGACCCAGTACTTC. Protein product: CAISERTSPNRETQYF.

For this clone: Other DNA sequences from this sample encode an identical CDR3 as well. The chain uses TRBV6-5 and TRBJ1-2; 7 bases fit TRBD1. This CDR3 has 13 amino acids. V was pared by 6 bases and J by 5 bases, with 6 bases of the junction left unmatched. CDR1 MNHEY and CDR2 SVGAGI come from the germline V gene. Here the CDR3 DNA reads TGTGCCAGCAGGTTGGGGACAGAGTATGGCTACACCTTC. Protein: CASRLGTEYGYTF.

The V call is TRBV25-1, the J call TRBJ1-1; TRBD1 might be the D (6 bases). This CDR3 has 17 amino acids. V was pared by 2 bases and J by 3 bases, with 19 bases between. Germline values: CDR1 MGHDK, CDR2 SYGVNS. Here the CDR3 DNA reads TGTGCCAGCAGTGAACAGAGGGCTGGGCAGGGGTACACTGAAGCTTTCTTT. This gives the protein CASSEQRAGQGYTEAFF.

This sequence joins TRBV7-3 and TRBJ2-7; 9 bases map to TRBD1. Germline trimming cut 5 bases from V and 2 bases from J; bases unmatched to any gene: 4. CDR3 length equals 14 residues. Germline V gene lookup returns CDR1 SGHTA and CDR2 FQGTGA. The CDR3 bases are TGTGCCAGCAGCCGTAACAGGGGGCCCTACGAGCAGTACTTC. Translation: CASSRNRGPYEQYF.

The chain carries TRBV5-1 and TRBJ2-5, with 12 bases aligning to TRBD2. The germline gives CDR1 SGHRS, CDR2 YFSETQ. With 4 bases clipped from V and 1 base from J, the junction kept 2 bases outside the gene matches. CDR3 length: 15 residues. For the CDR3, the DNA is TGCGCCAGCAGCCTAGCGGGGGGGCTCCAAGAGACCCAGTACTTC. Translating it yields CASSLAGGLQETQYF.